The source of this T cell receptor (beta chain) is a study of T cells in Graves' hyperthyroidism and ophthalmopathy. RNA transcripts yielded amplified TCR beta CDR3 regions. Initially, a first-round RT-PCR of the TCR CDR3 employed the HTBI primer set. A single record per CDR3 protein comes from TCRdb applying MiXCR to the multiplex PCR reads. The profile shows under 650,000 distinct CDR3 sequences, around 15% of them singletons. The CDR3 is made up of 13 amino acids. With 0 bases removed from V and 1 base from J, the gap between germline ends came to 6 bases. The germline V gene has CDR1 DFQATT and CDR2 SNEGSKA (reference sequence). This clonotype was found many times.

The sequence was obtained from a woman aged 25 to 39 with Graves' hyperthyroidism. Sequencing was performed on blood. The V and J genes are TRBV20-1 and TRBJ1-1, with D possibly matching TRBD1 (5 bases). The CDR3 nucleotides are TGCAGTGCTAGAGAGACAGCGAACACTGAAGCTTTCTTT. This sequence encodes CSARETANTEAFF.